Shown below are 20 T cell receptor beta chains from a single sample sequenced in a study of blood T cell repertoires in COVID-19. Some clones are missing from TCRdb's copy, which holds only in-frame ones; the method was immunoSEQ multiplex PCR. Seen here are approximately 180,000 clones, 70% to 90% observed once, and the top ten hold around 9.8%. Material for sequencing was peripheral blood. The receptors come from a woman aged 80 or over with acute or convalescent COVID-19.

CDR3 DNA sequence: TGTGCCAGCAGTGAGTGGTGGAGGGGCACTGAAGCTTTCTTT. As protein: CASSEWWRGTEAFF. V is TRBV6-1 and J is TRBJ1-1; a weak D match, TRBD1 (5 bases). V gave up 3 bases and J gave up 4 bases, with 12 bases separating them. Germline V gene lookup returns CDR1 MNHNS and CDR2 SASEGT. The CDR3 is made up of 14 amino acids.

The chain employs TRBV5-5 and TRBJ2-3, with 7 bases aligning to TRBD2. Germline lookup yields CDR1 SGHKS and CDR2 YYEKEE (reference sequence). The CDR3 totals 12 residues. V was clipped by 7 bases and J by 2 bases; unmatched bases: 1. CDR3 amino acids: CASGGDTDTQYF. The CDR3 nucleotides read TGTGCCAGCGGGGGGGACACAGATACGCAGTATTTT.

The count of this clone is one. This rearrangement joins TRBV30 to TRBJ1-1; 7 bases fit TRBD1. This CDR3 comprises 14 residues. Germline CDR1 reads GTSNPN; CDR2 reads SVGIG (reference sequence). Unmatched junction bases numbered 8, after V lost 2 bases and J lost 5 bases. CDR3 sequence (DNA): TGTGCCTGGAGTTCGACAGGGCTGGGAACTGAAGCTTTCTTT. The encoded protein is CAWSSTGLGTEAFF.

The CDR3 nucleotides read TGCAGCGTTGGGGGGGCTGAAGCTTTCTTT. It encodes CSVGGAEAFF. The rearrangement links TRBV29-1 to TRBJ1-1; D perhaps matches TRBD1 (5 bases). V was trimmed by 4 bases and J by 6 bases, leaving 6 bases between them. The germline V gene has CDR1 SQVTM and CDR2 ANQGSEA. This CDR3 region has 10 residues.

The chain carries TRBV7-9 and TRBJ1-5; D might be TRBD1 (5 bases). The CDR3 runs 14 residues. Germline CDR1 and CDR2: SEHNR and FQNEAQ (reference sequence). With 2 bases removed from V and 4 bases from J, the gap between germline ends came to 9 bases. CDR3 sequence: CASSLSGGNQPQHF. The CDR3, as DNA: TGTGCCAGCAGCTTATCGGGGGGGAATCAGCCCCAGCATTTT.

This chain uses TRBV3-1 (or the pseudogene TRBV3-2) with TRBJ2-5; a weak D match, TRBD1 (6 bases). The CDR3 sequence is 17 residues long. Germline-derived CDR1 and CDR2 are LGHDT and YNNKEL (reference sequence). The V and J ends lost 4 bases and 4 bases respectively, with 22 bases between them. The CDR3 spells CASSPPRDTPFGETQYF. CDR3 sequence (DNA): TGTGCCAGCAGCCCCCCCCGGGACACCCCATTCGGAGAGACCCAGTACTTC.

The genes are TRBV4-2 and TRBJ2-1; D gene ambiguous. This CDR3 has 15 amino acids. CDR1 and CDR2 from the germline V gene are LGHNA and YNFKEQ. Between the trimmed V and J ends, which lost 0 bases and 7 bases, there was a span of 13 bases. CDR3 residues: CASSQEPLLRNEQFF. For the CDR3, the DNA is TGTGCCAGCAGCCAAGAACCCCTCCTGAGGAATGAGCAGTTCTTC.

The chain has TRBV15 and TRBJ2-7; D not resolved. The CDR3 extends over 17 amino acids. Germline CDR1 is LNHNV and CDR2 is YYDKDF (reference sequence). The V gene lost 4 bases and the J gene lost 2 bases, with 21 bases spanning the gap. CDR3 amino acids: CATSIRARARITYEQYF. The DNA of the CDR3 is TGTGCCACCAGCATCCGAGCGAGAGCGAGAATAACCTACGAGCAGTACTTC.

In this sample, this clone turned up a few times. The gene calls are TRBV3-1 (or the pseudogene TRBV3-2) and TRBJ2-1; TRBD1 aligns across 8 bases. Germline assignment: CDR1 LGHDT and CDR2 YNNKEL (reference sequence). This CDR3 is built from 15 residues. Unmatched junction bases numbered 7, after V lost 3 bases and J lost 6 bases. CDR3 in DNA: TGTGCCAGCAGCCATGCGGACAGGGTGAGCAATGAGCAGTTCTTC. Encoded protein: CASSHADRVSNEQFF.

DNA of the CDR3: TGTGCCAGCAGCGTAGGGTTCGGAGGGGCCCGCGAGCAGTACTTC. Translated, it gives CASSVGFGGAREQYF. This chain connects TRBV9 to TRBJ2-7, with D possibly TRBD2 on 6 matching bases. CDR1 and CDR2 from the germline V gene are SGDLS and YYNGEE. Trimming shortened V by 0 bases and J by 6 bases, and 16 bases separated the two germline ends. The CDR3 has 15 residues.

The chain joins TRBV2 to TRBJ2-5; the D gene is possibly TRBD2 (6 bases). From germline, CDR1 is SNHLY and CDR2 FYNNEI. V lost 9 bases and J 7 bases, leaving 21 bases between the germline ends. CDR3 length: 14 amino acids. The CDR3 sequence is CASLGLPAVRTQYF. The CDR3 bases are TGTGCCAGTCTCGGACTACCCGCCGTAAGGACCCAGTACTTC.

The chain has TRBV4-1 and TRBJ2-5; 9 bases align to TRBD1. CDR1 MGHRA and CDR2 YSYEKL come from the germline V gene. J lost 5 bases, V lost 1 base, and 11 bases had no gene match. The CDR3 contains 17 residues. The CDR3 sequence: CASSQASQGAGGETQYF. The CDR3 DNA reads TGCGCCAGCAGCCAAGCCTCACAGGGGGCTGGCGGGGAGACCCAGTACTTC.

The table lists this clone with a count of one. The V call is TRBV5-4, the J call TRBJ2-5; TRBD1 agrees at 7 bases. CDR3 size: 17 residues. The V gene's germline CDR1 is SGHNT and CDR2 YYREEE (reference sequence). The junction had 12 bases not matched to a gene; V was cut back by 4 bases and J by 0 bases. The CDR3 loop reads CASSPRARGIHQETQYF. In nucleotides, the CDR3 is TGTGCCAGCAGCCCAAGAGCCAGGGGGATACACCAAGAGACCCAGTACTTC. The full variable domain, in which reference TRBV5-4 and TRBJ2-5 provide the parts outside the CDR3, is ETGVTQSPTHLIKTRGQQVTLRCSSQSGHNTVSWYQQALGQGPQFIFQYYREEENGRGNFPPRFSGLQFPNYSSELNVNALELDDSALYLCASSPRARGIHQETQYFGPGTRLLVL.

This sequence joins TRBV14 and TRBJ1-4, with D uncertain. The CDR3 is made up of 14 amino acids. The V gene lost 1 base and the J gene lost 6 bases, with 9 bases spanning the gap. In germline, CDR1 is SGHDN, CDR2 FVKESK. CDR3 sequence: CASSQALADEKLFF. The CDR3 DNA sequence: TGTGCCAGCAGCCAAGCCTTGGCCGATGAAAAACTGTTTTTT.

The chain carries TRBV11-2 and TRBJ1-2; no clear D. Looked up from germline, CDR1 is SGHAT and CDR2 is FQNNGV. With 5 bases removed from V and 3 bases from J, the gap between germline ends came to 13 bases. The CDR3 has 14 residues. CDR3 nucleotides: TGTGCCAGCAGCCTCCCCGGGGAATACTATGGCTACACCTTC. It codes for CASSLPGEYYGYTF.

The chain recombines TRBV2 with TRBJ2-6, with no clear D. The CDR3 spans 15 residues. V shed 7 bases and J shed 0 bases, with 10 bases lying between them. Germline V CDR1 and CDR2: SNHLY, FYNNEI. The DNA of the CDR3 is TGTGCCAGCACCCCCACGCGCTCTGGGGCCAACGTCCTGACTTTC. Its translation is CASTPTRSGANVLTF. The entire variable domain, with the rest obtained from reference TRBV2 and TRBJ2-6, is as follows: EPEVTQTPSHQVTQMGQEVILRCVPISNHLYFYWYRQILGQKVEFLVSFYNNEISEKSEIFDDQFSVERPDGSNFTLKIRSTKLEDSAMYFCASTPTRSGANVLTFGAGSRLTVL.

The J gene is TRBJ1-4, the V gene TRBV6-5; TRBD1 is a possible D gene (6 bases). Germline CDR1 is MNHEY and CDR2 is SVGAGI. The V and J ends lost 8 bases and 2 bases respectively, with 12 bases between them. The CDR3 totals 14 residues. The CDR3 sequence: CASAPGGTNEKLFF. DNA of the CDR3: TGTGCCAGCGCTCCGGGGGGCACTAATGAAAAACTGTTTTTT.

This clone was found a few times. The V gene is TRBV6-5, the J gene TRBJ1-6; D unresolved. The V end was cut by 4 bases, the J end by 11 bases, with 12 bases between. The germline gives CDR1 MNHEY, CDR2 SVGAGI. The CDR3 loop spans 13 amino acids. CDR3 coding DNA: TGTGCCAGCAGTTCCCGACTCGGGGCACCCCTCCACTTT. Its protein is CASSSRLGAPLHF.

This chain links TRBV5-1 with TRBJ2-2; 16 bases agree with TRBD2. With V trimmed by 3 bases and J by 3 bases, 5 bases remained unmatched. The CDR3 runs 18 residues. Germline assignment: CDR1 SGHRS and CDR2 YFSETQ. The CDR3, as DNA: TGCGCCAGCAGCTCCGGGACTAGCGGGGGGGCTCACACCGGGGAGCTGTTTTTT. Translated, it gives CASSSGTSGGAHTGELFF.

The V gene is TRBV15, the J gene TRBJ2-1; a possible D gene is TRBD2 (6 bases). The CDR3 spans 15 residues. V lost 0 bases and J 6 bases, leaving 12 bases between the germline ends. From germline, CDR1 is LNHNV and CDR2 YYDKDF (reference sequence). CDR3 bases: TGTGCCACCAGCAGAGAGGGGACTTTTCCCAATGAGCAGTTCTTC. Translation: CATSREGTFPNEQFF.